Listed below are T cell receptor beta chains from one sample, sequenced in a study of control samples from healthy donors and cancer patients. Some clones are missing from TCRdb's copy, which holds only in-frame ones; the method was immunoSEQ multiplex PCR. The sample carries about 77,000 clones, 85% to 95% recorded once. Sequenced material: blood. The origin of the receptors is a woman aged 55 to 70 in good health. Each CDR3 is given with its conserved first and last residue. A D gene is named only where the DNA matches it firmly. Rows give clone size only sometimes, using once, few, many, or a class for an expanded clone.

CDR3nt: TGTGCCAGCAGCCCCAAGACTAGTACATCGTCGAATGAGCAGTTCTTC
CDR3aa: CASSPKTSTSSNEQFF
abundance: once
d_gene: .
j_gene: TRBJ2-1
v_gene: TRBV7-3
len: 16

CDR3nt: TGCAGCGTTGGAGTAGAGACCCAGTACTTC
CDR3aa: CSVGVETQYF
abundance: .
d_gene: .
j_gene: TRBJ2-5
v_gene: TRBV29-1
len: 10

CDR3nt: TGCGCCAGCAGTGAGGGAGTGAGAGGGACCAATGAGCAGTTCTTC
CDR3aa: CASSEGVRGTNEQFF
abundance: .
d_gene: .
j_gene: TRBJ2-1
v_gene: TRBV10-1
len: 15

CDR3nt: TGTGCCACCACTCGGACAGGGGAGGATACGCAGTATTTT
CDR3aa: CATTRTGEDTQYF
abundance: .
d_gene: TRBD1
j_gene: TRBJ2-3
v_gene: TRBV24-1
len: 13

CDR3nt: TGCGCCAGCAGGGGGACAGGAACCTACGAGCAGTACTTC
CDR3aa: CASRGTGTYEQYF
abundance: once
d_gene: TRBD1
j_gene: TRBJ2-7
v_gene: TRBV5-1
len: 13

CDR3nt: TGTGCCAGCAGCCCCCGATCCGCGTTTAGCAATCAGCCCCAGCATTTT
CDR3aa: CASSPRSAFSNQPQHF
abundance: .
d_gene: .
j_gene: TRBJ1-5
v_gene: TRBV27
len: 16

CDR3nt: TGTGCCAGCAGTGCCCTGCGAAAACTGTTTTTT
CDR3aa: CASSALRKLFF
abundance: .
d_gene: .
j_gene: TRBJ1-4
v_gene: TRBV28
len: 11

CDR3nt: TGTGCCAGCAGTTGCCAGGGGGTGGTTTCTGGAAACACCATATATTTT
CDR3aa: CASSCQGVVSGNTIYF
abundance: .
d_gene: TRBD1
j_gene: TRBJ1-3
v_gene: TRBV6-9
len: 16

CDR3nt: TGTGCCAGTAGTATGGAAGGCAGGTCTCTCTATGGCTACACCTTC
CDR3aa: CASSMEGRSLYGYTF
abundance: .
d_gene: .
j_gene: TRBJ1-2
v_gene: TRBV19
len: 15

CDR3nt: TGCGCCAGCAGCAACCACGGGGCCCTCTCTGGAAACACCATATATTTT
CDR3aa: CASSNHGALSGNTIYF
abundance: .
d_gene: .
j_gene: TRBJ1-3
v_gene: TRBV5-1
len: 16

CDR3nt: TGTGCCAGCAGCTTAACAGGGCCCATTTCACGGTACGAGCAGTACTTC
CDR3aa: CASSLTGPISRYEQYF
abundance: .
d_gene: .
j_gene: TRBJ2-7
v_gene: TRBV7-2
len: 16

CDR3nt: TGTGCCAGCAGCTTAGGGGTCGGGAATACGCAGTATTTT
CDR3aa: CASSLGVGNTQYF
abundance: .
d_gene: .
j_gene: TRBJ2-3
v_gene: TRBV7-9
len: 13

CDR3nt: TGTGCCAGCTCACCACCGGGACTAGCGGGAGGAGAGGCCGGGGAGCTGTTTTTT
CDR3aa: CASSPPGLAGGEAGELFF
abundance: .
d_gene: TRBD2
j_gene: TRBJ2-2
v_gene: TRBV18
len: 18

CDR3nt: TGTGCCAGCAGCTTGTTAGGGGGAGAGACCCAGTACTTC
CDR3aa: CASSLLGGETQYF
abundance: .
d_gene: .
j_gene: TRBJ2-5
v_gene: TRBV7-9
len: 13

CDR3nt: TGTGCCAGCAGTTATGGGGGTACCATACTCCAAGAGACCCAGTACTTC
CDR3aa: CASSYGGTILQETQYF
abundance: .
d_gene: .
j_gene: TRBJ2-5
v_gene: TRBV6-2/TRBV6-3
len: 16

CDR3nt: TGTGCCAGCCTGGGACTAGCGGGCTACAATGAGCAGTTCTTC
CDR3aa: CASLGLAGYNEQFF
abundance: .
d_gene: TRBD2
j_gene: TRBJ2-1
v_gene: TRBV6-5
len: 14

CDR3nt: TGTGCCAGCAGGGATACAGGGATTAATAGCAATCAGCCCCAGCATTTT
CDR3aa: CASRDTGINSNQPQHF
abundance: once
d_gene: .
j_gene: TRBJ1-5
v_gene: TRBV2
len: 16

CDR3nt: TGCGCCAGCAGCCAAGAGGGAACGGGAAATGAAAAACTGTTTTTT
CDR3aa: CASSQEGTGNEKLFF
abundance: .
d_gene: .
j_gene: TRBJ1-4
v_gene: TRBV4-1
len: 15

CDR3nt: TGTGCCAGCAGCGTAGGGGCCGGGACAAGATCCTACGAGCAGTACTTC
CDR3aa: CASSVGAGTRSYEQYF
abundance: .
d_gene: .
j_gene: TRBJ2-7
v_gene: TRBV5-6
len: 16

CDR3nt: TGCGCCAGCAGCCCGGTAGCGGGAGCGGCGGAGACCCAGTACTTC
CDR3aa: CASSPVAGAAETQYF
abundance: .
d_gene: TRBD2
j_gene: TRBJ2-5
v_gene: TRBV5-1
len: 15

CDR3nt: TGTGCCAGCAGCCTCGAGGGCGGGGGGTTCCGGGGAGGCTACACCTTC
CDR3aa: CASSLEGGGFRGGYTF
abundance: .
d_gene: .
j_gene: TRBJ1-2
v_gene: TRBV2
len: 16

CDR3nt: TGCGCCAGCAGTAGACTTGGTGGAACGAACACCGGGGAGCTGTTTTTT
CDR3aa: CASSRLGGTNTGELFF
abundance: .
d_gene: .
j_gene: TRBJ2-2
v_gene: TRBV5-1
len: 16

CDR3nt: TGTGCCAGCTCTTATAATTCACCCCTCCACTTT
CDR3aa: CASSYNSPLHF
abundance: .
d_gene: .
j_gene: TRBJ1-6
v_gene: TRBV28
len: 11